Following are 23 T cell receptor beta chains from one sample sequenced in a study of vaccination effects on CD4 cells after COVID-19. Clones were sequenced by immunoSEQ multiplex PCR, and TCRdb holds only the in-frame ones, with some missing. The table lists about 27,000 clones, around 78% of them singletons. With the ViraFEST assay, the study expanded antigen-specific CD4+ T cells using viral peptide pools, then sequenced them. Culturing for approximately 10 days preceded CD4+ T cell isolation. The infection with SARS-CoV-2 (confirmed by PCR) occurred in this person between March and December 2020. What these receptors recognize is not known. The material was CD4+ T cells from PBMCs cultured with HCoV-NL63 spike peptides, obtained before COVID-19 vaccination. Receptor source: a human donor who had a prior SARS-CoV-2 infection.

V gene TRBV19 combines with J gene TRBJ2-1; D is unresolved. The CDR3 totals 13 residues. Germline CDR1 and CDR2: LNHDA and SQIVND (reference sequence). Trimming took 8 bases from V and 0 from J, leaving 8 bases between them. The CDR3: CASGPNSYNEQFF. Written as DNA, the CDR3 is TGTGCCAGTGGGCCCAACTCCTACAATGAGCAGTTCTTC.

This clone was counted a few times. The V call is TRBV14, the J call TRBJ1-2, with 7 bases lining up with TRBD1. V was pared by 4 bases and J by 1 base, with 9 bases of the junction left unmatched. The CDR3 length is 16 residues. From germline, CDR1 is SGHDN and CDR2 FVKESK. DNA for the CDR3: TGTGCCAGCAGCCTAACAATTACAGGGGATAACTATGGCTACACCTTC. As protein: CASSLTITGDNYGYTF.

This chain connects TRBV7-8 to TRBJ2-2; the match to TRBD2 covers 12 bases. Trimming at V came to 5 bases and at J to 4 bases, leaving 5 bases not matched to a gene. Germline values: CDR1 SGHVS, CDR2 FQNEAQ. CDR3 length: 16 amino acids. In DNA, the CDR3 is TGTGCCAGCAGCCCGCCACTAGCGGGGGGCACCGGGGAGCTGTTTTTT. Residues: CASSPPLAGGTGELFF.

This clone appeared a few times. The chain employs TRBV11-3 and TRBJ2-3; TRBD2 matches at 10 bases. The junction had 3 bases not matched to a gene; V was cut back by 3 bases and J by 3 bases. Germline V CDR1 and CDR2: SGHNT, YENEEA. This CDR3 has 15 residues. CDR3 DNA: TGTGCCAGCAGCTTCTCTAGCGGGGGTACAGATACGCAGTATTTT. Translating gives CASSFSSGGTDTQYF.

The chain links TRBV2 to TRBJ2-3; 7 nucleotides align to TRBD1. The CDR3 is made up of 15 amino acids. The V gene's germline CDR1 is SNHLY and CDR2 FYNNEI. The junction had 7 bases not matched to a gene; V was cut back by 6 bases and J by 1 base. As DNA, the CDR3 is TGTGCCAGCAGAAAAGGGGGCGGTCGCACAGATACGCAGTATTTT. Translated, it gives CASRKGGGRTDTQYF.

This rearrangement joins TRBV30 to TRBJ2-7; D gene ambiguous. Germline values: CDR1 GTSNPN, CDR2 SVGIG (reference sequence). The ends were cut back, 0 bases at V and 6 bases at J, with 12 bases in the middle. This CDR3 has 13 residues. The CDR3 here is CAWSVHLSTEQYF. CDR3 sequence (DNA): TGTGCCTGGAGTGTACATTTAAGTACCGAGCAGTACTTC.

This chain joins TRBV7-8 and TRBJ1-6; 9 nucleotides align to TRBD1. The V and J ends lost 0 bases and 7 bases, in that order; junction bases with no gene match: 7. The germline V gene has CDR1 SGHVS and CDR2 FQNEAQ. The CDR3 has 17 residues. Written as DNA, the CDR3 is TGTGCCAGCAGCTTAGCGTGGGACAGGGTTGGAAATTCACCCCTCCACTTT. Protein sequence: CASSLAWDRVGNSPLHF.

The chain uses TRBV18 and TRBJ1-1; D possibly corresponds to TRBD1 (6 bases). The CDR3 covers 15 residues. Germline V gene sequence: CDR1 KGHSH, CDR2 LQKENI. Trimming pared 2 bases from V and 5 bases from J, leaving 15 bases between. This chain's CDR3 is CASSPGTNRGTEAFF. Here the CDR3 DNA reads TGTGCCAGCTCACCAGGGACCAATAGGGGGACTGAAGCTTTCTTT.

The genes are TRBV7-9 and TRBJ1-1, with D perhaps matching TRBD1 (5 bases). The germline V gene has CDR1 SEHNR and CDR2 FQNEAQ (reference sequence). This CDR3 has 13 residues. V was cut by 6 bases and J by 7 bases, with 15 bases left in between. The CDR3 spells CASRPGRDFEAFF. The CDR3 DNA is TGTGCCAGCAGACCGGGACGGGACTTTGAAGCTTTCTTT.

The rearrangement uses TRBV7-2 and TRBJ2-3; 11 nucleotides match TRBD2. Germline V gives CDR1 SGHTA, CDR2 FQGNSA. V shed 5 bases and J 2 bases; nucleotides not matched to a gene: 3. This CDR3 spans 15 amino acids. CDR3 DNA sequence: TGTGCCAGCAGCCCTAGCGGGGGGAACACAGATACGCAGTATTTT. This encodes CASSPSGGNTDTQYF.

The chain uses TRBV18 and TRBJ2-7; D perhaps matches TRBD2 (6 bases). This CDR3 is 14 amino acids long. The germline CDR1 and CDR2 sequences are KGHSH and LQKENI. Trimming took off 0 bases at V and 2 bases at J, with 8 bases between the two ends. In DNA, the CDR3 is TGTGCCAGCTCACCACCAGGGAGGACCTACGAGCAGTACTTC. Translating it yields CASSPPGRTYEQYF. The full variable domain, rest sourced from reference TRBV18 and TRBJ2-7, is NAGVMQNPRHLVRRRGQEARLRCSPMKGHSHVYWYRQLPEEGLKFMVYLQKENIIDESGMPKERFSAEFPKEGPSILRIQQVVRGDSAAYFCASSPPGRTYEQYFGPGTRLTVT.

The genes are TRBV5-1 and TRBJ1-6; 8 bases agree with TRBD1. The CDR3 totals 14 residues. After removal of 0 bases from V and 8 bases from J, the junction contained 1 base not matched to a gene. CDR1 is SGHRS and CDR2 is YFSETQ in the germline V gene. CDR3 sequence: CASSLVTGDSPLHF. DNA for the CDR3: TGCGCCAGCAGCTTGGTGACAGGGGATTCACCCCTCCACTTT.

The J gene is TRBJ1-4, the V gene TRBV19, with 10 bases that match TRBD1. CDR3 length equals 16 residues. With V trimmed by 3 bases and J by 3 bases, 4 bases remained unmatched. In germline, CDR1 is LNHDA, CDR2 SQIVND (reference sequence). CDR3 DNA: TGTGCCAGTAGTATGACAGGGGGCGCGGCTAATGAAAAACTGTTTTTT. Translated, it gives CASSMTGGAANEKLFF.

The CDR3 bases are TGTGCCAGCAGCCCGCGGGGGGAGGGCAGGAATGAGCAGTTCTTC. Translation gives CASSPRGEGRNEQFF. The chain recombines TRBV4-2 with TRBJ2-1; 8 bases align to TRBD2. The CDR3 sequence is 15 residues long. With 4 bases clipped from V and 7 bases from J, the junction kept 9 bases outside the gene matches. The germline V gene has CDR1 LGHNA and CDR2 YNFKEQ.

The genes are TRBV9 and TRBJ2-2; TRBD1 agrees at 7 bases. The germline CDR1 and CDR2 sequences are SGDLS and YYNGEE. CDR3 length equals 16 residues. The V and J ends lost 0 bases and 3 bases, in that order; junction bases with no gene match: 5. The CDR3 nucleotides are TGTGCCAGCAGCGTAGTAGGGGGCTGGGACACCGGGGAGCTGTTTTTT. This sequence encodes CASSVVGGWDTGELFF.

The chain recombines TRBV12-5 with TRBJ2-1; D gene uncertain. CDR3 length: 14 amino acids. V was shortened by 4 bases and J by 10 bases, with 17 bases between the two germline ends. CDR1 and CDR2 (germline): LGHNT, FRNRAP. The chain's CDR3 is CASGSRPLQWEQFF. The CDR3 nucleotides are TGTGCTAGTGGTTCGAGACCCCTGCAATGGGAGCAGTTCTTC.

The rearrangement links TRBV20-1 to TRBJ2-3, with a tentative D call TRBD1 (6 bases). The germline V gene has CDR1 DFQATT and CDR2 SNEGSKA (reference sequence). V gave up 6 bases and J gave up 9 bases, with 13 bases separating them. The CDR3 spans 11 residues. DNA of the CDR3: TGCAGTGCCACCCACAGGGACACGCAGTATTTT. Its protein product is CSATHRDTQYF.

This clone was counted between two and nine times. The V and J genes are TRBV5-4 and TRBJ2-3; D is unclear. The germline V and J ends were trimmed by 4 bases and 0 bases, with 15 bases remaining between them. CDR1 is SGHNT, CDR2 YYREEE, per germline (reference sequence). The CDR3 covers 16 residues. The CDR3 sequence: CASSPLLYSSTDTQYF. CDR3 DNA sequence: TGTGCCAGCAGCCCGCTTCTCTATTCTAGCACAGATACGCAGTATTTT.

In this sample, this clone turned up once. The chain recombines TRBV12-3 or TRBV12-4 with TRBJ2-3; D is undetermined. V dropped 8 bases and J dropped 1 base, with 4 bases sitting between them. The CDR3 spans 11 residues. The CDR3, as DNA: TGTGCCAGCGGACGCACAGATACGCAGTATTTT. This sequence encodes CASGRTDTQYF.

J is TRBJ1-3 and V is TRBV19; 7 nucleotides match TRBD1. Germline V gene data show CDR1 as LNHDA and CDR2 as SQIVND (reference sequence). V gave up 5 bases and J gave up 2 bases; unmatched junction bases: 6. The CDR3 is 15 amino acids. Here the CDR3 reads CASSETGVPGNTIYF. The CDR3 region has the DNA TGTGCCAGTAGTGAAACAGGGGTCCCTGGAAACACCATATATTTT.

V is TRBV7-8 and J is TRBJ2-1, with 14 bases lining up with TRBD2. The CDR3 is made up of 19 amino acids. In germline, CDR1 is SGHVS, CDR2 FQNEAQ. The V segment lost 5 bases and the J segment 0 bases; nucleotides outside the gene matches: 9. Written as DNA, the CDR3 is TGTGCCAGCAGCCAACGGACTAGCGGGAGGCCAAGCTCCTACAATGAGCAGTTCTTC. Its translation is CASSQRTSGRPSSYNEQFF.

This chain connects TRBV18 to TRBJ2-2, with D possibly being TRBD1 (6 bases). CDR1 and CDR2 from the germline V gene are KGHSH and LQKENI. This CDR3 region has 16 residues. Between the trimmed V and J ends, which lost 6 bases and 5 bases, there was a span of 19 bases. Here the CDR3 DNA reads TGTGCCAGCTCTAGCCTAACAGGGCCGGGAACCGGGGAGCTGTTTTTT. Residues: CASSSLTGPGTGELFF.

This chain joins TRBV20-1 and TRBJ2-7; D is unclear. Trimming pared 3 bases from V and 6 bases from J, leaving 18 bases between. Germline assignment: CDR1 DFQATT and CDR2 SNEGSKA (reference sequence). This CDR3 has 14 residues. In nucleotides, the CDR3 is TGCAGTGCTAGTCTGGCCCGGGCAGTGAGCGAGCAGTACTTC. This translates into CSASLARAVSEQYF.